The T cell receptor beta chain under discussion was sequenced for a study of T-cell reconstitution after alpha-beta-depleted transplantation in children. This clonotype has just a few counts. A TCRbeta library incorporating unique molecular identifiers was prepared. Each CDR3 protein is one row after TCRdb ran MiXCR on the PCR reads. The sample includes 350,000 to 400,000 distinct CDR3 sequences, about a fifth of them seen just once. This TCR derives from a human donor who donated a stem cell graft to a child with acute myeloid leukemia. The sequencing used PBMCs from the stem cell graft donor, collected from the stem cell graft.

This CDR3 reads CASSVAGNTDTQYF. CDR3 sequence (DNA): TGCGCCAGCAGCGTTGCCGGAAACACAGATACGCAGTATTTT. The chain links TRBV10-2 to TRBJ2-3; D unclear. Per germline, CDR1 WSHSY and CDR2 SAAADI. This CDR3 comprises 14 residues. Deletions cut 6 bases from V and 2 bases from J, with 12 bases between.